This TCR beta chain was sequenced for a study of cytomegalovirus exposure and HLA in healthy donors. Study-wide results and caveats: In a later analysis, at a false discovery rate of 0.05, roughly 17,000 TCR beta sequences matched HLA alleles.

Germline V gene data show CDR1 as SEHNR and CDR2 as FQNEAQ (reference sequence). The CDR3 loop spans 14 amino acids. A remark on this clone: What it recognizes is unknown.

PCR involved 60 Vbeta and 13 Jbeta primers. This table comes from immunoSEQ multiplex PCR, and its TCRdb copy is limited to in-frame clones, with some not included. The sample consists of 80,000 or so clones, 75% to 85% of them appearing once. This sequence originates from a man aged 45-65 years in good health and CMV-seropositive. The specimen sequenced was PBMCs. The chain uses TRBV7-9 and TRBJ2-5; the match to TRBD2 covers 8 bases. Matching the DNA end better, TRBJ2-7 makes the J call doubtful. CDR3 in DNA: TGTGCCAGCTCACCGGGACTAGTTGTGTACGAGCAGTACTTC. The encoded protein is CASSPGLVVYEQYF.